Listed below are T cell receptor beta chains from one sample, sequenced in a study of T cells after yellow fever vaccination. TCRdb processed the 5' RACE reads anew with MiXCR; each CDR3 protein has one entry. The profile shows about 330,000 distinct CDR3 sequences, approximately 8% of them singletons. The sample in question was PBMCs, obtained more than 35 days after the first yellow fever vaccination. The receptors here all came from a man younger than 35 who received the YFV17D yellow fever vaccine. CDR3s include the opening cysteine and the closing phenylalanine or tryptophan. Fields, in order: D gene, J gene, clone size, V gene, CDR3 DNA, CDR3 protein. A D gene is named only where the DNA matches it firmly. Expanded clones get a size class; other rows say once, few or many, or leave the size out.

TRBD2 TRBJ2-1 few TRBV5-1 TGCGCCACCTCCCGAGGACTAGCACTCAATGAGCAGTTCTTC CATSRGLALNEQFF
- TRBJ1-2 many TRBV27 TGTGCCACCCGTCGGGGTTCGGCGGGCTATGGCTACACCTTC CATRRGSAGYGYTF
- TRBJ2-2 few TRBV27 TGTGCCAGCGGCTACTCCGACAGAACCGGGGAGCTGTTTTTT CASGYSDRTGELFF
TRBD2 TRBJ2-3 few TRBV5-1 TGCGCCAGCAGCTTGGGCGGGGGTCCAGGGACAGATACGCAGTATTTT CASSLGGGPGTDTQYF
- TRBJ2-2 - TRBV19 TGTGCCAGTAATTCCGGGATTACCGGGGAGCTGTTTTTT CASNSGITGELFF
- TRBJ2-5 few TRBV5-1 TGCGCCAGCAGCGCCGGAGGTCCTACAGAGACCCAGTACTTC CASSAGGPTETQYF
- TRBJ2-2 many TRBV12-3/TRBV12-4 TGTGCCAGCAGTTCTCAGGGGATCGGGGAGCTGTTTTTT CASSSQGIGELFF
- TRBJ2-1 - TRBV3-1 TGTGCCAGCAGCCAAGACCTGGGACCCTACAATGAGCAGTTCTTC CASSQDLGPYNEQFF
TRBD1 TRBJ1-1 - TRBV19 TGTGCCAGTAGTACAACCCCAGGGGGGACCACTGAAGCTTTCTTT CASSTTPGGTTEAFF
TRBD2 TRBJ2-1 many TRBV7-2 TGTGCCAGCAGCAGTCTACCTGCGGGGGGGGGCAATGAGCAGTTCTTC CASSSLPAGGGNEQFF
TRBD2 TRBJ2-6 - TRBV5-1 TGCGCCAGCAGTTCCGGGACTAGCGGGGTAGGGGCCAACGTCCTGACTTTC CASSSGTSGVGANVLTF
- TRBJ2-2 few TRBV2 TGTGCCAGCAGTGAAGGACGGCCGTACACCGGGGAGCTGTTTTTT CASSEGRPYTGELFF
- TRBJ1-1 many TRBV12-3/TRBV12-4 TGTGCCAGCAGTTTTAGTGGCACTGAAGCTTTCTTT CASSFSGTEAFF
TRBD1 TRBJ2-3 - TRBV4-3 TGCGCCAGCAGCCCGGCGGACAGGGGGGATACGCAGTATTTT CASSPADRGDTQYF
- TRBJ2-2 - TRBV4-1 TGCGCCAGCAGCCAAGGACAGATGGCGAACACCGGGGAGCTGTTTTTT CASSQGQMANTGELFF
- TRBJ1-5 few TRBV5-1 TGCGCCAGCAGCTTGGCTCCGACAGGCTCGAGTCAGCCCCAGCATTTT CASSLAPTGSSQPQHF
- TRBJ2-3 many TRBV12-3/TRBV12-4 TGTGCCAGCAGGAGTAGTGGGTGGGATACGCAGTATTTT CASRSSGWDTQYF
- TRBJ2-6 few TRBV14 TGTGCCAGCAGCCAAGACCCGTCGGGGGCCAACGTCCTGACTTTC CASSQDPSGANVLTF
TRBD1 TRBJ1-2 few TRBV12-3/TRBV12-4 TGTGCCAGCACCTCGCTCGGACAGGGAGCTAACTATGGCTACACCTTC CASTSLGQGANYGYTF
- TRBJ1-2 few TRBV27 TGTGCCAGCAGTGTTGGAGGACCCTGGGACGGCTACACCTTC CASSVGGPWDGYTF
TRBD1 TRBJ1-1 few TRBV7-2 TGTGCCAGCAGCCCCGCCGGGACAGGGGGGACTGAAGCTTTCTTT CASSPAGTGGTEAFF
- TRBJ2-3 few TRBV2 TGTGCCAGCAGGCCCCTCACAGATACGCAGTATTTT CASRPLTDTQYF
- TRBJ1-1 - TRBV16 TGTGCCAGCAGCCAAGGGGGCGCTGAAGCTTTCTTT CASSQGGAEAFF
- TRBJ2-1 few TRBV5-1 TGCGCCAGCAGCGTACAAGGAGAGCAGTTCTTC CASSVQGEQFF
TRBD2 TRBJ2-1 once TRBV11-2 TGTGCCAGCAGCTTAGATGCGGGGGGGATTTACAATGAGCAGTTCTTC CASSLDAGGIYNEQFF
- TRBJ1-3 - TRBV9 TGTGCCAGCAGCGTAGGGGGACCTACGACCTCTGGAAACACCATATATTTT CASSVGGPTTSGNTIYF
- TRBJ1-5 few TRBV6-5 TGTGCCAGCAGTAACACGGCCAATCAGCCCCAGCATTTT CASSNTANQPQHF
- TRBJ1-5 few TRBV7-2 TGTGCCAGCAGCCATAGCGGGCATAGCAATCAGCCCCAGCATTTT CASSHSGHSNQPQHF
- TRBJ2-2 many TRBV28 TGTGCCAGCAGTTTGGAGGGGCCCGGGGAGCTGTTTTTT CASSLEGPGELFF
- TRBJ2-3 - TRBV5-6 TGTGCCAGCAGCCCTCTGGGGGGCACAGATACGCAGTATTTT CASSPLGGTDTQYF
- TRBJ2-5 few TRBV15 TGTGCCACCAGCACCCGGAACCAAGAGACCCAGTACTTC CATSTRNQETQYF
- TRBJ2-6 many TRBV6-1 TGTGCCAGCAGTCCTCCCTCTGGGGCCAACGTCCTGACTTTC CASSPPSGANVLTF
- TRBJ1-5 - TRBV12-3/TRBV12-4 TGTGCCAGCTCCCACGGGGGCCGTGGAAATCAGCCCCAGCATTTT CASSHGGRGNQPQHF
TRBD1 TRBJ1-2 - TRBV10-3 TGTGCCATCAGTGCAGATCCCGGGACAGGGTATGGCTACACCTTC CAISADPGTGYGYTF
- TRBJ1-6 few TRBV12-3/TRBV12-4 TGTGCCAGCAGGGGACATTCCAATTCACCCCTCCACTTT CASRGHSNSPLHF
TRBD2 TRBJ2-3 - TRBV7-2 TGTGCCAGCAGCACCGCTAGCGGAACCAGCACAGATACGCAGTATTTT CASSTASGTSTDTQYF
- TRBJ2-1 - TRBV7-2 TGTGCCAGCAGCCCCACCCGGGATGAGCAGTTCTTC CASSPTRDEQFF
TRBD1 TRBJ2-2 - TRBV3-1 TGTGCCAGCAGCCAAGACCGGAGACAGGGAGCCGGGGAGCTGTTTTTT CASSQDRRQGAGELFF
- TRBJ1-2 few TRBV12-3/TRBV12-4 TGTGCCAGTTCGAAGGGGGGCAGGGGCTATGGCTACACCTTC CASSKGGRGYGYTF
- TRBJ1-5 - TRBV20-1 TGCAGTGCTACCCAGTCCCGCAATCAGCCCCAGCATTTT CSATQSRNQPQHF
- TRBJ1-1 few TRBV11-2 TGTGCCAGCAGCCCCAGGTGGGGGGGCTTGAGGTCCACGACTGAAGCTTTCTTT CASSPRWGGLRSTTEAFF
- TRBJ2-5 many TRBV7-7 TGTGCCAGCAGCTTGACACCCCGGGAGACCCAGTACTTC CASSLTPRETQYF
- TRBJ1-1 - TRBV20-1 TGCAGTGCTTGGTTGGAGAACACTGAAGCTTTCTTT CSAWLENTEAFF
TRBD1 TRBJ2-1 - TRBV20-1 TGCAGTGCTAGTCAGGGGGCCTACAATGAGCAGTTCTTC CSASQGAYNEQFF
- TRBJ2-3 - TRBV5-1 TGCGCCAGCAGCCGTGCGGCGGGGCGCCGCACAGATACGCAGTATTTT CASSRAAGRRTDTQYF
- TRBJ2-7 - TRBV7-2 TGTGCCAGCAGAGGTGCAATTACCTCCTACGAGCAGTACTTC CASRGAITSYEQYF
TRBD1 TRBJ2-7 few TRBV5-4 TGTGCCAGCGAAAAGGGACAGGGGTTAGGCGAGCAGTACTTC CASEKGQGLGEQYF
- TRBJ1-4 few TRBV21-1 TGTGCCAGCAGCAAGCGGGTAACAGGGAAAAGTCATAATGAAAAACTGTTTTTT CASSKRVTGKSHNEKLFF
- TRBJ2-7 - TRBV10-3 TGTGCCATCATGGACAGCTACGAGCAGTACTTC CAIMDSYEQYF
- TRBJ1-6 - TRBV5-1 TGCGCCAGCAGTCTTGCCGGGGGGGACCGTTTTTCTTCACCCCTCCACTTT CASSLAGGDRFSSPLHF
TRBD1 TRBJ2-2 - TRBV7-2 TGTGCCAGCAGCTTGTACACCGGGACAGCGAACACCGGGGAGCTGTTTTTT CASSLYTGTANTGELFF
- TRBJ2-3 - TRBV2 TGTGCCAGCAGTGACATAGCGGCAACAGATACGCAGTATTTT CASSDIAATDTQYF